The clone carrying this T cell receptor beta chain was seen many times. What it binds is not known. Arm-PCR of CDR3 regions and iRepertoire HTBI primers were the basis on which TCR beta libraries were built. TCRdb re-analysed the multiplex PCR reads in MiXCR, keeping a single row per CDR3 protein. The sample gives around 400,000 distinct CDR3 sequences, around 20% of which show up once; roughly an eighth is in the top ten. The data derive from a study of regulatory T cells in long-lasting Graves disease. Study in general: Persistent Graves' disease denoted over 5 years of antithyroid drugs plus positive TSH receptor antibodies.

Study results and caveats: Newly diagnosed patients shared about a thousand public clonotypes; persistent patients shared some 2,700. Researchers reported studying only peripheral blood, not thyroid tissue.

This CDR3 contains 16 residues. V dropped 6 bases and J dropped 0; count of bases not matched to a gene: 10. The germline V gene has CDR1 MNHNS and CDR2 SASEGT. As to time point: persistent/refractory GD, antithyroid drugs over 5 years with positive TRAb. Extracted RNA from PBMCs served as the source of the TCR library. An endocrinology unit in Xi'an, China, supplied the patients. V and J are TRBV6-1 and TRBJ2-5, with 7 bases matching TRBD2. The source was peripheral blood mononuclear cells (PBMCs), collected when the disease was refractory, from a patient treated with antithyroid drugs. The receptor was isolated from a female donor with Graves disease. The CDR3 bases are TGTGCCAGCAGATTACTAATTGGACTAGACCAAGAGACCCAGTACTTC. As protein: CASRLLIGLDQETQYF.